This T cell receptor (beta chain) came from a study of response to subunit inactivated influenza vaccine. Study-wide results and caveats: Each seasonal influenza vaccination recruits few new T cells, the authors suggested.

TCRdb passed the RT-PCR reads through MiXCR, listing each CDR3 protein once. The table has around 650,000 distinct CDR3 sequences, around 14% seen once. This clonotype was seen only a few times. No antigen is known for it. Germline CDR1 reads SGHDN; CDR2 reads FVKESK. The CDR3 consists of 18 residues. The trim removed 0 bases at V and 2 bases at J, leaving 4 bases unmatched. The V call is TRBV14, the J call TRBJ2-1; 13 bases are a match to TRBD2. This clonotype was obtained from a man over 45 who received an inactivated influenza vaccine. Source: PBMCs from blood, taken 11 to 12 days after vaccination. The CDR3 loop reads CASSQDRTSGGTYNEQFF. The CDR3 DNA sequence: TGTGCCAGCAGCCAAGATCGGACTAGCGGGGGTACCTACAATGAGCAGTTCTTC. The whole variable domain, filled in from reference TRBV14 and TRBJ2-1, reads EAGVTQFPSHSVIEKGQTVTLRCDPISGHDNLYWYRRVMGKEIKFLLHFVKESKQDESGMPNNRFLAERTGGTYSTLKVQPAELEDSGVYFCASSQDRTSGGTYNEQFFGPGTRLTVL.